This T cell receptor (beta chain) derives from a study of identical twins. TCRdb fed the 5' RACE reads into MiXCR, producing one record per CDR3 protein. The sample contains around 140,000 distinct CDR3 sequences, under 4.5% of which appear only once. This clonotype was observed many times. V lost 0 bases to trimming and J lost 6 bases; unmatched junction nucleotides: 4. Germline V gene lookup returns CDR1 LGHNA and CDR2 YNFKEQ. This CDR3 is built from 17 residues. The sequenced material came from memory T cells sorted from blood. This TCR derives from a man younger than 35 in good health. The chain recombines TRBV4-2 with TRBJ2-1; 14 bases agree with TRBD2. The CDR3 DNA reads TGTGCCAGCAGCCAAGACGGGACTAGCGGGAGTCTCAATGAGCAGTTCTTC. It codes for CASSQDGTSGSLNEQFF.